The 5 T cell receptor beta chains below were found in one sample sequenced in a study of shared clonotypes between healthy human individuals. Produced via immunoSEQ multiplex PCR; TCRdb's table is partial and in-frame only. The sample comprises some 2,000,000 clones, about 95% of which are singletons, and 1.1% rests with the top ten. CD45RO-negative CD8 cells positively selected for CCR7 made up the naive population, which excluded terminally differentiated effector memory CD45RA+ cells. Sequencing input: naive CD8+ T cells sorted from blood. These receptor sequences come from a man younger than 35 in good health.

This rearrangement joins TRBV7-9 to TRBJ1-2; 7 nucleotides match TRBD1. This CDR3 is 15 amino acids long. Germline V gene lookup returns CDR1 SEHNR and CDR2 FQNEAQ (reference sequence). The J segment lost 5 bases and the V segment lost 2 bases, leaving 8 bases of the junction unmatched. The CDR3 sequence: CASSLYDEGAYGYTF. CDR3 in DNA: TGTGCCAGCAGCTTATACGATGAGGGGGCTTATGGCTACACCTTC. Based on the CDR3 plus reference TRBV7-9 and TRBJ1-2, the full variable domain is DTGVSQNPRHKITKRGQNVTFRCDPISEHNRLYWYRQTLGQGPEFLTYFQNEAQLEKSRLLSDRFSAERPKGSFSTLEIQRTEQGDSAMYLCASSLYDEGAYGYTFGSGTRLTVV.

The chain uses TRBV4-3 and TRBJ1-2, with D unclear. The V end lost 1 base, the J end lost 3 bases, and 18 bases lay between the germline ends. Germline assignment: CDR1 LGHNA and CDR2 YSLEER. The CDR3 length is 17 residues. The CDR3 loop reads CASSQGGYIGYDYGYTF. The CDR3 bases are TGCGCCAGCAGCCAAGGAGGATACATCGGGTACGACTATGGCTACACCTTC.

The chain couples TRBV2 to TRBJ1-1, with 10 bases lining up with TRBD1. Germline assignment: CDR1 SNHLY and CDR2 FYNNEI. This CDR3 contains 15 residues. Losses at the gene ends were 3 bases for V and 4 bases for J; bases not matched to a gene: 5. CDR3 sequence (DNA): TGTGCCAGCAGTGACCTGACAGGGGGCGGCACTGAAGCTTTCTTT. Translating it yields CASSDLTGGGTEAFF. The full variable domain, with the rest looked up from reference TRBV2 and TRBJ1-1, is EPEVTQTPSHQVTQMGQEVILRCVPISNHLYFYWYRQILGQKVEFLVSFYNNEISEKSEIFDDQFSVERPDGSNFTLKIRSTKLEDSAMYFCASSDLTGGGTEAFFGQGTRLTVV.

The J gene is TRBJ1-1, the V gene TRBV2; the D gene is possibly TRBD1 (5 bases). Trimming pared 3 bases from V and 3 bases from J, leaving 11 bases between. Germline loops: CDR1 SNHLY, CDR2 FYNNEI. The CDR3 runs to 14 residues. The CDR3 bases are TGTGCCAGCAGTGAGTCAGGGCGGGACACTGAAGCTTTCTTT. Encoded protein: CASSESGRDTEAFF.

The V and J genes are TRBV14 and TRBJ2-7; D is perhaps TRBD2 (5 bases). The CDR3 spans 13 residues. Deletions cut 0 bases from V and 3 bases from J, with 6 bases between. CDR1 is SGHDN and CDR2 is FVKESK in the germline V gene. In DNA form, the CDR3 reads TGTGCCAGCAGCCAAGAGGAGGTCTACGAGCAGTACTTC. As protein: CASSQEEVYEQYF.